This T cell receptor (beta chain) was identified in a study of T cells in Graves' hyperthyroidism and ophthalmopathy. Study-wide results and caveats: Blood shared most expanded thyroid clonotypes above 0.001.

Researchers took RNA transcripts and amplified the TCR beta CDR3 regions from them. HTBI primers drove first-round RT-PCR of the TCR CDR3. Using its own MiXCR run on the multiplex PCR reads, TCRdb lists one record per CDR3 protein. Counted here are around 530,000 distinct CDR3 sequences, about a sixth occurring once; the ten biggest clones make up roughly 15%. Diagnostic decisions used clinical symptoms, serum thyroxine and TRAb, thyroid ultrasound and orbital computed tomography. To note about this clonotype: Antigen: not known.

The germline V gene has CDR1 SEHNR and CDR2 FQNEAQ (reference sequence). This CDR3 is 15 amino acids long. J lost 3 bases, V lost 6 bases, and 6 bases had no gene match. The sequence derives from a woman aged 18-29 years with Graves' ophthalmopathy. The chain joins TRBV7-9 to TRBJ2-3; TRBD1 matches at 10 bases. The sequenced sample consisted of blood. DNA for the CDR3: TGTGCCAGCAGTAACCGGGACAGGGGTACAGATACGCAGTATTTT. It codes for CASSNRDRGTDTQYF. Variable domain in full (rest from reference TRBV7-9 and TRBJ2-3): DTGVSQNPRHKITKRGQNVTFRCDPISEHNRLYWYRQTLGQGPEFLTYFQNEAQLEKSRLLSDRFSAERPKGSFSTLEIQRTEQGDSAMYLCASSNRDRGTDTQYFGPGTRLTVL.